This T cell receptor beta chain comes out of a study of read filtering for tumor transcriptome and immune sequencing (TCRdb year 2020). About the investigation overall: The cohort consisted of some 16 male and around 14 female patients, with a mean age of about 66 years and an age range of roughly 47 to 85. By revised international staging, fewer than ten patients were R-ISS I, about 15 were R-ISS II and 7 were R-ISS III. Whole-transcriptome libraries were prepared with the TruSeq RNA Access Library Prep Kit after DNase treatment. TCR-region mapped reads per sample ranged from about 4 to 10.27 million with IR-seq versus only about 75 to 1,400 with RNA-seq. Using the same bone marrow samples, the study ran both targeted immune repertoire sequencing and bulk whole-transcriptome sequencing and then compared the TCR repertoires from each method. As a main aim, a read-filtering strategy for immune repertoire data was addressed, with the specific question being whether clonotypes supported by a single read should be removed.

Overall study outcomes, separate from this receptor: The sorted CD138-negative fraction was composed of a mixed bone marrow immune population rather than of purified T cells. When single-read clonotypes were removed, the proportions of shared clonotypes in IR-seq and RNA-seq correlated more strongly. Single-read clonotypes made up roughly 82% of clonotypes but only about 3.5% of total reads in IR-seq, compared with around 70% of clonotypes and around 45% of reads in RNA-seq. Clonotypes were captured by IR-seq at much higher depth and more reliably than by RNA-seq, and smaller IR-seq throughput was sufficient for identification of most shared clonotypes.

Inclusive of the bounding cysteine and phenylalanine, the CDR3 is 16 residues long. The DNA shown is the 48-base CDR3, in frame from base 1. V is pared back by 2 bases and J by 2 bases, with 13 bases lying between the germline termini. Reading the germline V gene (reference sequence) gives CDR1 MNHNY and CDR2 SVGAGI. Each patient had bone marrow sampled at the time of active disease. Ficoll-Hypaque density gradient centrifugation was used to isolate bone marrow mononuclear cells. Myeloma plasma cells were removed and CD138-negative cells were collected by negative selection after labeling with CD138 magnetic microbeads on a MACS separator. Flow cytometry on an Attune NxT with CD138 antibodies was used to check the purity of the isolated cells. Total RNA was extracted using TRIzol reagent and was quantified on a NanoDrop spectrophotometer. For each patient, paired RNA-seq and IR-seq were run on the CD138-negative bone marrow sample from that patient.

The Immunoverse kit was used to build TCR libraries from around 420 ng RNA, with molecular barcoded adaptors covering alpha/delta and beta/gamma chains. TCR library preparation was performed with the same RNA that was used for transcriptome sequencing. Sequencing of the TCR libraries was done on an Illumina HiSeq 4000 with 2 x 150 cycles. The original methods were these. MiXCR aligned TCR reads to human V, D, J and C references and assembled the aligned reads into CDR3 clonotypes, with quality filtering and error correction included. The tcR package in R was used to analyze clonotype counts and gene usage diversity. For inspection of raw mapping reads, RNA-seq reads were mapped by STAR aligner version 2.5.3a onto GRCh37 of the human genome. To test the effect of sequencing depth on detected clonotypes, IR-seq fastq files were randomly downsampled using Seqtk 1.3. The raw public data were reprocessed by TCRdb itself: fastp quality trimming at Q25, MiXCR clonotype calling, in-frame beta chains only. Entries that share a CDR3 protein sequence are merged under the most common genes and DNA. TCRdb, not the original authors, processed these V and J calls. The sample contains some 39,000 distinct CDR3 sequences, 14% of them found a single time. 18% of the sample is held by the ten biggest clonotypes.

This clonotype was detected many times. Its specific antigen is unknown. No quality values exist for individual bases; no much larger clone is one base distant. The sequence was obtained from a donor aged 40 or over with multiple myeloma. Sequencing input: a population of CD138-negative cells sorted from bone marrow. What this sample's cell subset or site label stands for: bone marrow mononuclear cells depleted of CD138+ plasma/myeloma cells by negative magnetic selection. This receptor chain uses TRBV6-6 and TRBJ1-5; confidence is insufficient to name the D gene. The CDR3 is CASSYPPFEGNQPQHF. At the DNA level, the sequence is TGTGCCAGCAGTTACCCACCATTTGAGGGCAATCAGCCCCAGCATTTT.